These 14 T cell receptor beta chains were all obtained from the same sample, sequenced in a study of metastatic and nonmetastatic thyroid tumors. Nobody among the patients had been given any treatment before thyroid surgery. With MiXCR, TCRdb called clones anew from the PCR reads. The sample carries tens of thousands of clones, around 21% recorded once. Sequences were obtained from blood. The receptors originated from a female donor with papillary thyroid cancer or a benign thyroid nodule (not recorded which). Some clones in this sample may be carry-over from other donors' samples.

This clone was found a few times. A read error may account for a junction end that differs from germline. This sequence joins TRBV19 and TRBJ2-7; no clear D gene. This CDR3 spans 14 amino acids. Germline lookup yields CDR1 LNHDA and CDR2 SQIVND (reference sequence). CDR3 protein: CASSNQCLTYDQYF. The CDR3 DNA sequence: TGTGCCAGTAGTAATCAGTGCCTCACCTACGATCAGTACTTC.

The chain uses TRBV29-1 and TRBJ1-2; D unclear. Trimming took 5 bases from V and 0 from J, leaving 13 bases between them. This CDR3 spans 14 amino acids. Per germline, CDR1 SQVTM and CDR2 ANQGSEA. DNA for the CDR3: TGCAGCGTTAGGGCGGACGAATCTAACTATGGCTACACCTTC. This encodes CSVRADESNYGYTF. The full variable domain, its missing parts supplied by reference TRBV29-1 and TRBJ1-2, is SAVISQKPSRDICQRGTSLTIQCQVDSQVTMMFWYRQQPGQSLTLIATANQGSEATYESGFVIDKFPISRPNLTFSTLTVSNMSPEDSSIYLCSVRADESNYGYTFGSGTRLTVV.

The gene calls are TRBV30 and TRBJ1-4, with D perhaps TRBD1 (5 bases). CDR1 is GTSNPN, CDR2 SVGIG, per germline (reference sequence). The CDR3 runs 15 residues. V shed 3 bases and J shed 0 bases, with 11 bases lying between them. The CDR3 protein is CAWSQGYSTNEKLFF. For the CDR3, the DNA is TGTGCCTGGAGCCAGGGTTATTCAACTAATGAAAAACTGTTTTTT.

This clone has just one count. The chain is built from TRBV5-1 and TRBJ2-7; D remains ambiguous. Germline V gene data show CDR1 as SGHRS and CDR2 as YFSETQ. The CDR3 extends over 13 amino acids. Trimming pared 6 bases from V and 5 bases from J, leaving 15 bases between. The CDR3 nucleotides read TGCGCCAGCATCCTCCAGGTGGCCAACGAGCAGTACTTC. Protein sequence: CASILQVANEQYF.

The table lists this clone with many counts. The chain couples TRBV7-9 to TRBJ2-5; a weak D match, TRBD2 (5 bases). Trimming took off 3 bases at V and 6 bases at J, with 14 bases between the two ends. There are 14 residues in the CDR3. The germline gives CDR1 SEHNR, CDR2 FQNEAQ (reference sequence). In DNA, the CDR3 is TGTGCCAGCAGCTTGGGCGGGCACGGGAAGACCCAGTACTTC. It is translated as CASSLGGHGKTQYF.

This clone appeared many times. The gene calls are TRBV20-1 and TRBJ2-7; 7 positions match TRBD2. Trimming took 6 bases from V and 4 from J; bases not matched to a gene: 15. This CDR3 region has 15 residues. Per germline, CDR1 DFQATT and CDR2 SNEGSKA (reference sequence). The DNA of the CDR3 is TGCAGTGCCAGAAGTACCCGTAGCGGGTTTTACGAGCAGTACTTC. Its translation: CSARSTRSGFYEQYF.

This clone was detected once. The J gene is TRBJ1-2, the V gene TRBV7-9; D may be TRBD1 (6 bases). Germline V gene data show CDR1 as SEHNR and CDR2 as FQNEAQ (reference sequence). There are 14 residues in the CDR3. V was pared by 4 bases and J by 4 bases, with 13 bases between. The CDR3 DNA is TGTGCCAGCAGCTACAACCCGGACAGCTATGGCTACACCTTC. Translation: CASSYNPDSYGYTF.

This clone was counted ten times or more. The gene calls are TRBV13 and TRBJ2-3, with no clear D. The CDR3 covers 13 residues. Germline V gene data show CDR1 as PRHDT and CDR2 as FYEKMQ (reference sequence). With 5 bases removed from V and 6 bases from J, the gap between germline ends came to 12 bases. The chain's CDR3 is CASSPFKRDTQYF. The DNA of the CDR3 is TGTGCCAGCAGCCCCTTTAAGAGGGATACGCAGTATTTT.

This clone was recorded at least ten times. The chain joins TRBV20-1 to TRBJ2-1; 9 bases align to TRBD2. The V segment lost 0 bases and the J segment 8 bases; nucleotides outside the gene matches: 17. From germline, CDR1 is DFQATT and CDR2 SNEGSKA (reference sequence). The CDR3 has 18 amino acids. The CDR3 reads CSARDQGSSGEGIDEQFF. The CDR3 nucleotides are TGCAGTGCTAGAGATCAGGGGTCTAGCGGGGAGGGGATAGATGAGCAGTTCTTC.

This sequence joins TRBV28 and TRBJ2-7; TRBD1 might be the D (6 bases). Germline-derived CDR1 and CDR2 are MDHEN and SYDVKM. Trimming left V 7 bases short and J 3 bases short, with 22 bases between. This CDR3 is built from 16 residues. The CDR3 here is CASMVGTPRGFYEQYF. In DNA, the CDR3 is TGTGCCAGCATGGTGGGGACCCCTAGGGGGTTCTACGAGCAGTACTTC.

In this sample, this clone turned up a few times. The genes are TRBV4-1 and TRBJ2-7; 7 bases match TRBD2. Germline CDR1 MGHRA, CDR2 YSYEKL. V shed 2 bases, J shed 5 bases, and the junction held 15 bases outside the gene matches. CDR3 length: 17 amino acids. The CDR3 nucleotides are TGCGCCAGCAGCCAACCGGGGGGTGTAATTGGGGGACACGAGCAGTACTTC. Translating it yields CASSQPGGVIGGHEQYF.

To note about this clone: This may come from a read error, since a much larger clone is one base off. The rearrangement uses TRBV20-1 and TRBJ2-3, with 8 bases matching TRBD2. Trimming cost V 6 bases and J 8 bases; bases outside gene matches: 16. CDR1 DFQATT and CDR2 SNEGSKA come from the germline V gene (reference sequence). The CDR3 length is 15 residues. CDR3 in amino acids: CSAQGGTRGSVTQYF. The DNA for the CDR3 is TGCAGTGCCCAAGGCGGGACTAGGGGTTCGGTTACGCAGTATTTT.

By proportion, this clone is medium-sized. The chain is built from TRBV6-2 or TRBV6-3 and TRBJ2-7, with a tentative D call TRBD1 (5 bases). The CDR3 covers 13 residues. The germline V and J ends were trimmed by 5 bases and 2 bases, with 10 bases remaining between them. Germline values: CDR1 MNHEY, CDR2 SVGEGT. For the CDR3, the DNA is TGTGCCAGCAGTCCCAGGGAACCCTACGAGCAGTACTTC. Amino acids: CASSPREPYEQYF.

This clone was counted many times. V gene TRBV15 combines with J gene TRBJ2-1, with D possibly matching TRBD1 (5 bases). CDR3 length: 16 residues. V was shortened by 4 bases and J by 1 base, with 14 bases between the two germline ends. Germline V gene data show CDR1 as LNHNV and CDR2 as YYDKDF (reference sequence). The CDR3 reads CATSTRQLDSYNEQFF. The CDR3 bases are TGTGCCACCAGCACCAGACAGTTAGATTCCTACAATGAGCAGTTCTTC.